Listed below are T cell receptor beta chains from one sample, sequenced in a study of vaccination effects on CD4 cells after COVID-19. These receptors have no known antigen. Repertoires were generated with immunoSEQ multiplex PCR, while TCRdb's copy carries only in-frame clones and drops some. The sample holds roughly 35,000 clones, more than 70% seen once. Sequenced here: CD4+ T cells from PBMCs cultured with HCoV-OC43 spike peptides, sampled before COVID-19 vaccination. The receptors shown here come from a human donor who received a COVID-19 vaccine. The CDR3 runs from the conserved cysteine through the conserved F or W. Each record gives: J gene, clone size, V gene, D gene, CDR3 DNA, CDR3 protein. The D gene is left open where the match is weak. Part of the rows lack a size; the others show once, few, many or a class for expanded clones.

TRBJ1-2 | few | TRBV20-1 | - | TGCAGTGCTAGTAATCCCCAGGGAGTGGTGGATGGCTACACCTTC | CSASNPQGVVDGYTF
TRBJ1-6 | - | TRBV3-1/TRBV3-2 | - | TGTGCCAGCAGCCAAGATCTGACGGGACGCTATAATTCACCCCTCCACTTT | CASSQDLTGRYNSPLHF
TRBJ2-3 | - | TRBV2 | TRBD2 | TGTGCCAGCTTGTCGAGCGGGAGGGCCACAGATACGCAGTATTTT | CASLSSGRATDTQYF
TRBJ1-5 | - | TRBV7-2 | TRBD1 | TGTGCCAGCAGCTTAGTAGGGACAGGAGTCAATCAGCCCCAGCATTTT | CASSLVGTGVNQPQHF
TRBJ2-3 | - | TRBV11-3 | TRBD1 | TGTGCCAGCAGCTTAGATGGGGACAGGGAGCAGTATTTT | CASSLDGDREQYF
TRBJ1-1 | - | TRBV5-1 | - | TGCGCCAGCAGCTTGGCCCCGAAGAACACTGAAGCTTTCTTT | CASSLAPKNTEAFF
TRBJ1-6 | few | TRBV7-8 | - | TGTGCCAGCAGCCCAGATACAGGGAGATTTCACTTT | CASSPDTGRFHF
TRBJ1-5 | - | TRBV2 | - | TGTGCCAGCAGAGCGACCGGAGTAGGGCCCCAGCATTTT | CASRATGVGPQHF
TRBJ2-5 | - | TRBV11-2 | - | TGTGCCAGCAGCTTGGGACAAGGTGGCCAAGAGACCCAGTACTTC | CASSLGQGGQETQYF
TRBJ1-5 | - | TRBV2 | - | TGTGCCAGCAGCGGTCGACAGGACAATCAGCCCCAGCATTTT | CASSGRQDNQPQHF
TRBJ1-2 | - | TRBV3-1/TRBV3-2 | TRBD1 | TGTGCCAGCAGCCATCGAAGGGGACAGGGGCCTATAGGCTACACCTTC | CASSHRRGQGPIGYTF
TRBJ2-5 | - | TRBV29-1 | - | TGCAGCGTTGAAGATCACGGGGAGACCCAGTACTTC | CSVEDHGETQYF
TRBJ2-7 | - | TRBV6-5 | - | TGTGCCAGCACCGACAGTTACGAGCAGTACTTC | CASTDSYEQYF
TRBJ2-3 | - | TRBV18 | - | TGTGCCAGCTCACGCACAGATACGCAGTATTTT | CASSRTDTQYF
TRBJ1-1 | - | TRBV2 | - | TGTGCCAGCAGTGAGGCGGGGGCCGCTGAAGCTTTCTTT | CASSEAGAAEAFF
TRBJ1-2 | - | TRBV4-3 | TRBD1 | TGCGCCAGCAGCCAAGAGCTCAGGACAGGGGGCTTTAACTATGGCTACACCTTC | CASSQELRTGGFNYGYTF
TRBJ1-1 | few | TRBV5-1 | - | TGCGCCAGCAGGGCACAGGGTCAGGGCGCTGAAGCTTTCTTT | CASRAQGQGAEAFF
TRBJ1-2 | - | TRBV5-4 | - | TGTGCCAGCAGCGGCCGGACAGACTTCAACTATGGCTACACCTTC | CASSGRTDFNYGYTF
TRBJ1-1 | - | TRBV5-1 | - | TGCGCCAGCAGCTTGGCGGCGGGGGGCACTGAAGCTTTCTTT | CASSLAAGGTEAFF
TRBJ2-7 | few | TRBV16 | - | TGTGCCAGCCTACCCTCCGGCGGGGCCCAGCAGTACTTC | CASLPSGGAQQYF
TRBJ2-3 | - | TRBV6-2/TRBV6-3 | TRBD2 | TGTGCCAGCAGTCCCGGACTAGCGGGGGGGGCCGGCACAGATACGCAGTATTTT | CASSPGLAGGAGTDTQYF
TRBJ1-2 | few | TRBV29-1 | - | TGCAGCGTTGGGACAGCAGGCTACACCTTC | CSVGTAGYTF
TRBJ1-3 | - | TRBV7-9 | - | TGTGCCAGCAGCTTAGCTCAAGCCATATATTTT | CASSLAQAIYF
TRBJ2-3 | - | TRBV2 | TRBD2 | TGTGCCAGCAGGGACGGACTAGCGGGAGTGGGTGATACGCAGTATTTT | CASRDGLAGVGDTQYF
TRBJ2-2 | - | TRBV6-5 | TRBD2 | TGTGCCAGCAGCACTCCCGGGGGGACCGGGGAGCTGTTTTTT | CASSTPGGTGELFF
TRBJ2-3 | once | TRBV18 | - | TGTGCCAGCTCACCCGGGGGTATCTCAGATACGCAGTATTTT | CASSPGGISDTQYF
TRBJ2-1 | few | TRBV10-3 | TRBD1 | TGTGCCATCAGTGTTGGGACAGCCTCCCTTAGCTCCTACAATGAGCAGTTCTTC | CAISVGTASLSSYNEQFF
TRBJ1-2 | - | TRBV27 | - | TGTGCCAGCAGTCCCTACGGGACGGAGGGTTCAGGCTACACCTTC | CASSPYGTEGSGYTF
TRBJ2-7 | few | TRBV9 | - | TGTGCCAGCAGCGTCTCGACAGGCCAATCCTACGAGCAGTACTTC | CASSVSTGQSYEQYF
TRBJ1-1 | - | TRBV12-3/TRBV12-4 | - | TGTGCCAGCAGTTTCGGATCTGAAGCTTTCTTT | CASSFGSEAFF
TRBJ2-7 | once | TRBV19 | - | TGTGCCAGTAGTCCCTCCTCTGGGGCGGTCTACGAGCAGTACTTC | CASSPSSGAVYEQYF
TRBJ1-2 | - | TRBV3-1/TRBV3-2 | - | TGTGCCAGCAGCCAAAGGACAGCTGGCTACACCTTC | CASSQRTAGYTF
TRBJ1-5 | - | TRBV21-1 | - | TGTGCCAGCTGCTGCCGGACAGGGGGAGGCAATCAGCCCCAGCATTTT | CASCCRTGGGNQPQHF
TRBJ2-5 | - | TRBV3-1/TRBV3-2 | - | TGTGCCAGCAGCCAAGATGGGGGGGGGCCGGAGACCCAGTACTTC | CASSQDGGGPETQYF
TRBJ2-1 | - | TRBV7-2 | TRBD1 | TGTGCCAGCACCCTACGCAGGGACAGCCGGAACTACAATGAGCAGTTCTTC | CASTLRRDSRNYNEQFF
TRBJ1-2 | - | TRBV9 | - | TGTGCCAGCACGGACGCCGGGAGCTATGGCTACACCTTC | CASTDAGSYGYTF
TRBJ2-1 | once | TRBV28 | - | TGTGCCAGCAGTTTCTCAGGGGGGGGGAATGAGCAGTTCTTC | CASSFSGGGNEQFF
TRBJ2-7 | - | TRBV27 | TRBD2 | TGTGCCAGCAGTTTGACTAGCGGTCATCTCTACGAGCAGTACTTC | CASSLTSGHLYEQYF
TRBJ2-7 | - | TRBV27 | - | TGTGCCAGCAGTTTATCTGTGGCGGGCCCGTACGAGCAGTACTTC | CASSLSVAGPYEQYF
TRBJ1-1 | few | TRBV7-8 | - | TGTGCCAGCAGCTCGATTTCCCATTTGTACAGGAACACTGAAGCTTTCTTT | CASSSISHLYRNTEAFF
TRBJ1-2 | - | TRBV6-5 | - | TGTGCCAGCAGTTTGGTGCAGAACTATGGCTACACCTTC | CASSLVQNYGYTF
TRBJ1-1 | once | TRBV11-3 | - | TGTGCCAGCAGCTTTTCGGCGGGGGGGAACACTGAAGCTTTCTTT | CASSFSAGGNTEAFF
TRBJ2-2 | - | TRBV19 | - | TGTGCCAGTAAATGGGGTTCTACCGGGGAGCTGTTTTTT | CASKWGSTGELFF